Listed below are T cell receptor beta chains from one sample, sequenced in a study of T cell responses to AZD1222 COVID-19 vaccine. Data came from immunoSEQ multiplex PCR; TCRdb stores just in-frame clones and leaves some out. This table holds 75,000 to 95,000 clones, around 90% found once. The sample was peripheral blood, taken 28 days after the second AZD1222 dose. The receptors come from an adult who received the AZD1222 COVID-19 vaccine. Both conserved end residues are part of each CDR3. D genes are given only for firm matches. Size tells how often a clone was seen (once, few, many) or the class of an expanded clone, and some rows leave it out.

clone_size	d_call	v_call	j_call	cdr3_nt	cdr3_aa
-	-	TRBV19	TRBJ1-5	TGTGCCAGTAGTATAACTGGGGCAGGGAGTCAGCCCCAGCATTTT	CASSITGAGSQPQHF
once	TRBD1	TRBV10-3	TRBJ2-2	TGTGCCATCAGCGGCGGTGAAGGGGACAGCACCGGGGAGCTGTTTTTT	CAISGGEGDSTGELFF
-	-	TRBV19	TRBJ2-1	TGTGCCAGTAGGGACCCCGGACGGATGTACAATGAGCAGTTCTTC	CASRDPGRMYNEQFF
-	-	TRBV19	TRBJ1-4	TGTGCCAGTACCGAGAGACGGTCAACTAATGAAAAACTGTTTTTT	CASTERRSTNEKLFF
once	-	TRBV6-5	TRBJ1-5	TGTGCCAGCAGTTACACCGGGGGCCGGGGTCAGCCCCAGCATTTT	CASSYTGGRGQPQHF
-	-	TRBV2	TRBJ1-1	TGTGCCAGCAGTGGGACAGCTATGAACACTGAAGCTTTCTTT	CASSGTAMNTEAFF
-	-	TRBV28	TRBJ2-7	TGTGCCAGCAGTCCCCGAGGCGAGCAGTACTTC	CASSPRGEQYF
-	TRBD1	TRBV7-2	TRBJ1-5	TGTGCCAGCAGCATTGGGACAGGCAATCAGCCCCAGCATTTT	CASSIGTGNQPQHF
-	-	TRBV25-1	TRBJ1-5	TGTGCCAGCAGTGGGTCTGGTGCTCAGCCCCAGCATTTT	CASSGSGAQPQHF
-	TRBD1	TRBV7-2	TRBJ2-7	TGTGCCAGCAGCTCGCGGACAGGGGATTTCTACGAGCAGTACTTC	CASSSRTGDFYEQYF
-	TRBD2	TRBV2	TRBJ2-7	TGTGCCAGCCGAAGTTTTCCGGGACTAGCGTTTTACGAGCAGTACTTC	CASRSFPGLAFYEQYF
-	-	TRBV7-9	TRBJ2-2	TGTGCCAGCAGCTTTATAGACACACTGAACACCGGGGAGCTGTTTTTT	CASSFIDTLNTGELFF
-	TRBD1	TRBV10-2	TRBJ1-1	TGCGCCAGCACCCCGGGACAGGGGAACACTGAAGCTTTCTTT	CASTPGQGNTEAFF
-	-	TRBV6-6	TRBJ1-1	TGTGCCAGCAGCCCGCTGGAGTCAATGAACACTGAAGCTTTCTTT	CASSPLESMNTEAFF
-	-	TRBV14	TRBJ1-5	TGTGCCAGCAGCCTGCTCAATCAGCCCCAGCATTTT	CASSLLNQPQHF
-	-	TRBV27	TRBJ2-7	TGTGCCAGCAGTTCCCCCCTTCGGCAGGGCCCCTACGAGCAGTACTTC	CASSSPLRQGPYEQYF
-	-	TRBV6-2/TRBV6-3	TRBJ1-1	TGTGCCAGCAGTACAACATTAAGAGGAGGATCCACTGAAGCTTTCTTT	CASSTTLRGGSTEAFF
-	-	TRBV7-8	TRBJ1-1	TGTGCCAGCAGCCCGGTGAAGGAGAACACTGAAGCTTTCTTT	CASSPVKENTEAFF
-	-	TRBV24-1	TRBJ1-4	TGTGCCACCGAAGACAGCCTTAATGAAAAACTGTTTTTT	CATEDSLNEKLFF
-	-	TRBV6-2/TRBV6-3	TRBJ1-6	TGTGCCAGCAGTTACCGATTCCCTGGGACACCCCTCCACTTT	CASSYRFPGTPLHF
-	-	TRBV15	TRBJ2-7	TGTGCCACCAGCAGAGATCGGGCGGGTGATACCTACGAGCAGTACTTC	CATSRDRAGDTYEQYF
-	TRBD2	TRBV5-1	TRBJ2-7	TGCGCCAGCAGCCTATCTAGCGGATCTTACGAGCAGTACTTC	CASSLSSGSYEQYF
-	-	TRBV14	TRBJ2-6	TGTGCCAGCAGCCAAAGGTCTGGGGCCAACGTCCTGACTTTC	CASSQRSGANVLTF
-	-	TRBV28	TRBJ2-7	TGTGCCAGCCGACCCCGACAGGCTTCCTACGAGCAGTACTTC	CASRPRQASYEQYF
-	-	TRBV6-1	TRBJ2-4	TGTGCCAGCAGTGATAAGGGTGCGAAGAAAAACATTCAGTACTTC	CASSDKGAKKNIQYF
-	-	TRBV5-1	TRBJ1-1	TGCGCCAGCAGCTTGGTAGGGCTGGGGAACACTGAAGCTTTCTTT	CASSLVGLGNTEAFF
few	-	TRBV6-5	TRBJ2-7	TGTGCCAGCAGTTACTCTAAGGTCGGAACCTACGAGCAGTACTTC	CASSYSKVGTYEQYF
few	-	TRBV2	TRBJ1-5	TGTGCCAGCAGTGCAGAACGTGGGCAGGGGAATCAGCCCCAGCATTTT	CASSAERGQGNQPQHF
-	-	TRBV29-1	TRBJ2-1	TGCAGCGTTGGACGGGGATCGGGCTACAATGAGCAGTTCTTC	CSVGRGSGYNEQFF
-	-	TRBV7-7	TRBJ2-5	TGTGCCAGCAGCTTCAGCCCGGGAGAAGAGACCCAGTACTTC	CASSFSPGEETQYF
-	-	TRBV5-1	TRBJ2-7	TGCGCCAGCAGCTCACTCTCCTACGAGCAGTACTTC	CASSSLSYEQYF
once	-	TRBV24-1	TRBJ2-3	TGTGCCACCAGTGACCCACAGGGACCAGATACGCAGTATTTT	CATSDPQGPDTQYF
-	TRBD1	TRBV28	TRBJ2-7	TGTGCCAGCAGTACCTGGACAGGGTTCCACGAGCAGTACTTC	CASSTWTGFHEQYF
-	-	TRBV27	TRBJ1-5	TGTGCCAGCAGTTTGGGGGGCAGAGGGTGGTCGACCCAGCATTTT	CASSLGGRGWSTQHF
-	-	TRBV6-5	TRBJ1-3	TGTGCCAGCAGCCGAAGCTCTGGAAACACCATATATTTT	CASSRSSGNTIYF
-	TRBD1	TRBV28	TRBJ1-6	TGTGCCAGCAGTTACCTGACAGGGGGCAGGAGGTCACCCCTCCACTTT	CASSYLTGGRRSPLHF
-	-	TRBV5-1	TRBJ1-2	TGCGCCAGCAGGTCCATTAAGGGTAACTATGGCTACACCTTC	CASRSIKGNYGYTF
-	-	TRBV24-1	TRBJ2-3	TGTGCCACCAGTGATTCCCCGAAAGATACGCAGTATTTT	CATSDSPKDTQYF
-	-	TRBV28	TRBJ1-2	TGTGCCAGCAGTTTCCACTTGGGCTACACCTTC	CASSFHLGYTF
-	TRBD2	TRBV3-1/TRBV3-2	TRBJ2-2	TGTGCCAGCAGCCAAGGCGGGAGCACGAACACCGGGGAGCTGTTTTTT	CASSQGGSTNTGELFF
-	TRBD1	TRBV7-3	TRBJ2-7	TGTGCCAGCAGCGAGGACAGGTCGGGCGAGCAGTACTTC	CASSEDRSGEQYF
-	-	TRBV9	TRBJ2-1	TGTGCCAGCAGCGGAGCCTACCCCTACAATGAGCAGTTCTTC	CASSGAYPYNEQFF
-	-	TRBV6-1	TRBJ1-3	TGTGCCAGCAGTGAAGCGGGAGTCCGTGGAAACACCATATATTTT	CASSEAGVRGNTIYF
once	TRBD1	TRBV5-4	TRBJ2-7	TGTGCCAGCAGCAATACAGGGGTCGAGCAGTACTTC	CASSNTGVEQYF
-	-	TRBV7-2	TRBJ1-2	TGTGCCAGCAGCTTAAGGCCCCGCGCTAGTGGCTACACCTTC	CASSLRPRASGYTF
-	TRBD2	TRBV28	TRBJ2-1	TGTGCCAGCAGTACCCGGACTAGCGGCTCCTACAATGAGCAGTTCTTC	CASSTRTSGSYNEQFF
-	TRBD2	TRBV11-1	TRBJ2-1	TGTGCCAGCAGCTTAACTAGCGGCGCCCTAAATGAGCAGTTCTTC	CASSLTSGALNEQFF
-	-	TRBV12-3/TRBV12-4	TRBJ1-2	TGTGCCAGCACTCCAACCGGACTTACAGGCTACACCTTC	CASTPTGLTGYTF